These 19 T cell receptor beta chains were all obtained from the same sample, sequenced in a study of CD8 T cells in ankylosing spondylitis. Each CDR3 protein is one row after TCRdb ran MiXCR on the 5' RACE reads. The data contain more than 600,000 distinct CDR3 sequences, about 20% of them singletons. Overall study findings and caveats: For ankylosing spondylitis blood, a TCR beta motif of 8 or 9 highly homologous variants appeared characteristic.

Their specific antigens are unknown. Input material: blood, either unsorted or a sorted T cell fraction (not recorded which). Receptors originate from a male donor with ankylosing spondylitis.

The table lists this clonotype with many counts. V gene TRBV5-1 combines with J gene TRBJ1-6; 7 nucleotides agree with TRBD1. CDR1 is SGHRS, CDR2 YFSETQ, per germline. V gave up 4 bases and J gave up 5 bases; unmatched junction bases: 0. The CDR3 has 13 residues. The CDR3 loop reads CASSGQDNSPLHF. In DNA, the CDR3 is TGCGCCAGCAGCGGACAGGATAATTCACCCCTCCACTTT.

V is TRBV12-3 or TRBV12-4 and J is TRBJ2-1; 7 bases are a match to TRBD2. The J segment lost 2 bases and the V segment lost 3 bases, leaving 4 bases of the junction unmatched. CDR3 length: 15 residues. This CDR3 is CASSFGLAAYNEQFF. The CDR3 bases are TGTGCCAGCAGTTTCGGGCTAGCGGCCTACAATGAGCAGTTCTTC.

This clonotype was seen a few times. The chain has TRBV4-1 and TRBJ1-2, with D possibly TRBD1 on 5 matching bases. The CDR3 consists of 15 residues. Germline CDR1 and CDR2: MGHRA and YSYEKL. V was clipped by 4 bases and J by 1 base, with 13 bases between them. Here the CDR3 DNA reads TGCGCCAGCAGCCGACTAGGAGGGGATAACTATGGCTACACCTTC. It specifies CASSRLGGDNYGYTF.

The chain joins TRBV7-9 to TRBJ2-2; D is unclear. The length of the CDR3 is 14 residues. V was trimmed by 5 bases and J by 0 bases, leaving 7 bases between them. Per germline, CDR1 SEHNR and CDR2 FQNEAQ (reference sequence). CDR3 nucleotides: TGTGCCAGCAGCCCCTCCCCGAACACCGGGGAGCTGTTTTTT. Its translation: CASSPSPNTGELFF.

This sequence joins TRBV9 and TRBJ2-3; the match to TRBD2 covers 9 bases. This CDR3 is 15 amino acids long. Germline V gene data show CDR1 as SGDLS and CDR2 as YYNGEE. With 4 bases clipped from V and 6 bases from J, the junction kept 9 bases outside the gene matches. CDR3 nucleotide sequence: TGTGCCAGCAGCCCCGCGGGAGGGCCTTCGGATACGCAGTATTTT. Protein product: CASSPAGGPSDTQYF.

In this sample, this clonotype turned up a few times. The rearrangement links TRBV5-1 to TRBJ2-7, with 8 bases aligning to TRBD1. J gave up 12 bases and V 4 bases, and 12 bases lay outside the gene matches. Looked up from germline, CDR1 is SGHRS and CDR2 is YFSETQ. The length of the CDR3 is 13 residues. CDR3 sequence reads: CASSDGQGTRLYF. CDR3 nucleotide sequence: TGCGCCAGCAGCGACGGACAGGGTACAAGGCTGTACTTC. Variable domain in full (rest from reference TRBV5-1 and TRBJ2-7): KAGVTQTPRYLIKTRGQQVTLSCSPISGHRSVSWYQQTPGQGLQFLFEYFSETQRNKGNFPGRFSGRQFSNSRSEMNVSTLELGDSALYLCASSDGQGTRLYFGPGTRLTVT.

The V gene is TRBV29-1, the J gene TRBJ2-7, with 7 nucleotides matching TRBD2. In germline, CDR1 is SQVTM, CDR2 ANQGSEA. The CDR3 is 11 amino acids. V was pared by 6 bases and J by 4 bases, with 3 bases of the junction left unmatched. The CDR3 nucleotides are TGCAGCGTGGGAGGGCGGTACGAGCAGTACTTC. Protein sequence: CSVGGRYEQYF.

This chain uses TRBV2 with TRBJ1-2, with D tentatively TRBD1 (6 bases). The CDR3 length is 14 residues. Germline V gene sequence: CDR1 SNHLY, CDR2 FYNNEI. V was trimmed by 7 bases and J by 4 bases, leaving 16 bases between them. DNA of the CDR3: TGTGCCAGCACATGGGAGGGGGGCGCCTATGGCTACACCTTC. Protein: CASTWEGGAYGYTF.

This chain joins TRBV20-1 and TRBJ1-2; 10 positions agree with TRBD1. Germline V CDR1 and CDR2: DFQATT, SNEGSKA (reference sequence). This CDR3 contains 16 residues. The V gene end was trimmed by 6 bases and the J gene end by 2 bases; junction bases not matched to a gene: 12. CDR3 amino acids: CSAITTGQGNNYGYTF. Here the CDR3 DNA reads TGCAGTGCCATAACCACGGGACAGGGGAACAACTATGGCTACACCTTC.

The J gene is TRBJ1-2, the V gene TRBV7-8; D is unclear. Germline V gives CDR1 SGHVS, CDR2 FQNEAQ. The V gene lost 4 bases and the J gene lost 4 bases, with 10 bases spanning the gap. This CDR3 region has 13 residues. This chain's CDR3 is CASSSRNLYGYTF. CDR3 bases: TGTGCCAGCAGCTCACGGAATCTCTATGGCTACACCTTC.

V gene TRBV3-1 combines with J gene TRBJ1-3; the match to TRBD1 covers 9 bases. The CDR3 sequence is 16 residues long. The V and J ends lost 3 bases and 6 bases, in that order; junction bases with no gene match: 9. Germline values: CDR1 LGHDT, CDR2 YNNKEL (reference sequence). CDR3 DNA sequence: TGTGCCAGCAGCCACCTGGACAGGGGAGAAGAAAACACCATATATTTT. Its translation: CASSHLDRGEENTIYF.

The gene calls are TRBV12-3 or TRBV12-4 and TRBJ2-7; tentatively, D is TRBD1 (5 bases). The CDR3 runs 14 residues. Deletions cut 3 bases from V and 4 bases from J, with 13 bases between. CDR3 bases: TGTGCCAGCAGTTTGGGGCAGCTGCTGTACGAGCAGTACTTC. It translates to CASSLGQLLYEQYF.

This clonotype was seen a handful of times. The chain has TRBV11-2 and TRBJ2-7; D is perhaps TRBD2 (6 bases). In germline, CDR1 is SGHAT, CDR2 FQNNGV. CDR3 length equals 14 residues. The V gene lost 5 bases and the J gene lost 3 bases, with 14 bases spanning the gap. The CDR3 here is CASSRTDGSYEQYF. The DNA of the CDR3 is TGTGCCAGCAGCCGGACTGACGGGAGCTACGAGCAGTACTTC.

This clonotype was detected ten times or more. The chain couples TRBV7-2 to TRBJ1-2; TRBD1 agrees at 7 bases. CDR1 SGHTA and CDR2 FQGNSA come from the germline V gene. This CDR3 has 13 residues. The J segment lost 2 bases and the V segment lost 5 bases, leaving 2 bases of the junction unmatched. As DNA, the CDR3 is TGTGCCAGCAGCCGGGACAGAAACTATGGCTACACCTTC. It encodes CASSRDRNYGYTF.

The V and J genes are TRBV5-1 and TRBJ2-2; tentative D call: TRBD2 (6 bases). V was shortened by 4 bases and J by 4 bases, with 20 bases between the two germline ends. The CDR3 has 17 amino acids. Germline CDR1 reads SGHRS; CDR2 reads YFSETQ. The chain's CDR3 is CASSQGGLTVSTGELFF. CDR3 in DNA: TGCGCCAGCAGCCAGGGAGGACTCACTGTGAGCACCGGGGAGCTGTTTTTT.

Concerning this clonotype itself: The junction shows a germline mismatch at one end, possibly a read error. In DNA form, the CDR3 reads TGTGCCATCAGCGTAGTGAGAGTGGGGACTGAAGCTTTCTTT. Translated: CAISVVRVGTEAFF. The chain recombines TRBV9 with TRBJ1-1; D unresolved. Germline V gene sequence: CDR1 SGDLS, CDR2 YYNGEE. The CDR3 has 14 amino acids.

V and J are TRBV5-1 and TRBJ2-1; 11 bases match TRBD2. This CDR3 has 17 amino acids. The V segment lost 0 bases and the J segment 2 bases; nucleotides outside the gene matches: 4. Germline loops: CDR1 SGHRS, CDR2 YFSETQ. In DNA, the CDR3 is TGCGCCAGCAGCTTGGGGCCTAGCGGGGGGACCTACAATGAGCAGTTCTTC. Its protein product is CASSLGPSGGTYNEQFF.

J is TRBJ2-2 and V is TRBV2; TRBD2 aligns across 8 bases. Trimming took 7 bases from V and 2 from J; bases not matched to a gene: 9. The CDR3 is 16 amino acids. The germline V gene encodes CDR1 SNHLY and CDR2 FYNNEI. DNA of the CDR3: TGTGCCAGCATAAGCGGGAGAGCGCGAAACACCGGGGAGCTGTTTTTT. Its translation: CASISGRARNTGELFF.

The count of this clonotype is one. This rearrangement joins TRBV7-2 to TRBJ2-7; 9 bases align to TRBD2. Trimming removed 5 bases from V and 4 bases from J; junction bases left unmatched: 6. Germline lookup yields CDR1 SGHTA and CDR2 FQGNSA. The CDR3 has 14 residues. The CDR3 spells CASSKTSGKYEQYF. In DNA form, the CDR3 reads TGTGCCAGCAGCAAGACTAGCGGAAAATACGAGCAGTACTTC.